Included here is one T cell receptor beta chain sequence, with context. It has no known antigen specificity. Base-call qualities are not available, and no considerably larger clone is one nucleotide away. Sequences DFQATT (CDR1) and SNEGSKA (CDR2) are obtained from the germline V gene (reference sequence). The CDR3 covers 18 residues, taking in both the cysteine and the phenylalanine. Just CDR3 DNA is preserved here, 54 bases in frame from base 1. Compared with germline, V lacks 4 bases and J lacks 2 bases; bases without a gene match: 17. The data were obtained in a study of T-cell memory formation after mild COVID-19 (dated by TCRdb to the early 2020s). Some background on the complete study: TCR sequence clusters from the two donors were found to be largely donor specific. Two young, previously healthy adult volunteers made up the cohort, one male and one female. In a couple of donors, T-cell clones that expanded and contracted after mild COVID-19 were tracked by sequencing TCRalpha and TCRbeta repertoires over time.

Sequenced using an Illumina NovaSeq 6000. cDNA libraries for TCRalpha and TCRbeta were prepared by 5'RACE using constant-segment primers, with sample barcodes and unique molecular identifiers added. Trizol reagent was used to extract RNA from every sample. The libraries were amplified in two PCR steps, and the second step added a second sample barcode and Illumina TruSeq adapters. Sequencing of libraries was performed on an Illumina NovaSeq with 2 x 150 bp paired-end reads. The original pipeline was this. Reads were demultiplexed and collapsed into UMI-guided consensus sequences with migec v1.2.7. Using mixcr v2.1.11, UMI consensuses were aligned to TRA and TRB V and J templates and then assembled into clonotypes. A clonotype was counted as expanded or contracted only when both edgeR and NoisET called the clonotype significant, with the noise models trained on biological replicates. For edgeR calls, the thresholds were a false discovery rate-adjusted p below 0.01 and a log2 fold-change of 1. PCA with hierarchical clustering of max-normalized trajectories of the 1000 most abundant clonotypes was used as exploratory dynamics analysis. Each responding clone was given a CD4 or CD8 phenotype based on the CD4+ and CD8+ repertoires, which had been sequenced separately. Using fastp at Q25 and MiXCR, TCRdb reprocessed the public reads and kept productive beta chains. Each entry is one CDR3 protein sequence, shown with its most common DNA and genes. The V and J calls, along with clone size, are taken from TCRdb and not from the paper's own processing. Across this sample there are around 450,000 distinct CDR3 sequences, with 15% to 25% seen only once. The ten largest clones take up roughly 8.4% of the sample.

Results the study describes overall, beyond this receptor: Contracting CD4+ clones appeared mostly in the CM and EM memory subsets, whereas CD8+ clones were enriched in EMRA. The study included only two mild cases, and larger cohorts that include severe cases with pre-infection samples were judged to be necessary. SARS-CoV-2 specificity was not confirmed for the second-wave clones peaking on day 37. Balanced CD4/CD8 phenotypes were observed for clones contracting from day 15 to 85, whereas a bias towards CD4+ was observed for a second wave of clones expanding from day 15 to 37. Some responding clones were found in pre-infection memory, which suggests that pre-existing cross-reactive memory T cells took part in the SARS-CoV-2 response.

PBMCs were isolated by Ficoll-Paque density gradient centrifugation. The receptor's source is an adult woman who had mild COVID-19 (a few samples of this study predate the infection). The sample titles of this study are shuffled in the database, so cell type and time point are left out; the donor was told from shared clones. The rearranged chain carries TRBV20-1 and TRBJ1-5, with 7 bases in between that match TRBD1. Material: PBMCs or a T cell subset sorted from them (not recorded which). The CDR3 corresponds to CSAMDPLDRVGGNQPQHF. The DNA reads TGCAGTGCTATGGACCCGTTAGACAGGGTTGGTGGCAATCAGCCCCAGCATTTT.